Below, 12 T cell receptor beta chains from the same sample are listed, as sequenced in a study of CD8 T cells in Susac syndrome. cDNA came from about 0.5 to 1 ug RNA primed by random hexamers. TCRdb re-called the immunoSEQ multiplex PCR reads with MiXCR, one entry per CDR3 protein. The sample has 150,000 or so distinct CDR3 sequences; 92% are singletons. The specimen sequenced was CD4+ T cells from PBMCs. The receptors come from a human donor in good health.

The chain recombines TRBV9 with TRBJ2-7; a weak D match, TRBD1 (6 bases). CDR1 is SGDLS and CDR2 is YYNGEE in the germline V gene. The CDR3 spans 15 residues. Between the trimmed V and J ends, which lost 0 bases and 2 bases, there was a span of 12 bases. The CDR3 loop reads CASSVAPDSPYEQYF. The CDR3 bases are TGTGCCAGCAGCGTAGCCCCGGACAGTCCCTACGAGCAGTACTTC.

This chain uses TRBV6-4 with TRBJ1-5, with 8 bases matching TRBD1. The CDR3 sequence is 16 residues long. Losses at the gene ends were 3 bases for V and 7 bases for J; bases not matched to a gene: 11. Germline-derived CDR1 and CDR2 are MRHNA and SNTAGT. The CDR3 is CASSERTGRIGQPQHF. The CDR3 nucleotides read TGTGCCAGCAGTGAAAGGACAGGGAGGATAGGACAGCCCCAGCATTTT.

This clonotype was seen just once. This chain joins TRBV9 and TRBJ2-6; D uncertain. Trimming cost V 3 bases and J 0 bases, with 13 bases left between them. Germline CDR1 SGDLS, CDR2 YYNGEE. The CDR3 spans 17 residues. CDR3 loop: CASSARTLLSGANVLTF. The CDR3 nucleotides are TGTGCCAGCAGCGCTCGAACCCTCCTCTCTGGGGCCAACGTCCTGACTTTC.

The rearrangement uses TRBV18 and TRBJ2-5; 10 bases align to TRBD1. The V and J ends lost 2 bases and 3 bases, in that order; junction bases with no gene match: 6. This CDR3 is 16 amino acids long. The germline V gene encodes CDR1 KGHSH and CDR2 LQKENI. CDR3 in amino acids: CASSPSYGQGEETQYF. In nucleotides, the CDR3 is TGTGCCAGCTCACCATCTTACGGACAGGGGGAAGAGACCCAGTACTTC.

The chain uses TRBV7-2 and TRBJ2-7, with a possible D match to TRBD1 (6 bases). The length of the CDR3 is 15 residues. V lost 2 bases, J lost 3 bases, and 14 bases lay in between. Germline CDR1 reads SGHTA; CDR2 reads FQGNSA. This CDR3 reads CASSLRPGQDYEQYF. CDR3 nucleotide sequence: TGTGCCAGCAGCTTACGGCCGGGACAAGACTACGAGCAGTACTTC.

The chain couples TRBV28 to TRBJ2-2; D is tentatively TRBD1 or TRBD2 (5 bases each). CDR3 length: 14 residues. The V gene's germline CDR1 is MDHEN and CDR2 SYDVKM. V lost 7 bases and J lost 9, with 18 bases in between. The CDR3 region has the DNA TGTGCCAGCACCCTGGGACCCGAATCTCGGGAGCTGTTTTTT. Translating gives CASTLGPESRELFF.

The chain has TRBV11-2 and TRBJ2-2; 9 bases are a match to TRBD1. V was clipped by 0 bases and J by 1 base; unmatched bases: 12. From germline, CDR1 is SGHAT and CDR2 FQNNGV. CDR3 size: 20 residues. The CDR3 region is CASSLDRVFGTGKNTGELFF. For the CDR3, the DNA is TGTGCCAGCAGCTTAGATCGGGTTTTTGGGACAGGGAAGAACACCGGGGAGCTGTTTTTT.

This clonotype was found a few times. The chain combines TRBV19 with TRBJ2-7, with D perhaps matching TRBD1 (6 bases). The CDR3 sequence is 16 residues long. V lost 3 bases to trimming and J lost 3 bases, with 18 bases between them. Germline CDR1 is LNHDA and CDR2 is SQIVND (reference sequence). The CDR3: CASSITSRGNGYEQYF. CDR3 DNA sequence: TGTGCCAGTAGTATTACTAGTAGGGGGAATGGCTACGAGCAGTACTTC.

J is TRBJ1-4 and V is TRBV3-1; D ambiguous. Per the germline V gene, CDR1 is LGHDT and CDR2 is YNNKEL (reference sequence). This CDR3 is built from 14 residues. V lost 4 bases and J 10 bases, leaving 16 bases between the germline ends. The CDR3, as DNA: TGTGCCAGCAGCCCTGTGCGCCTAGCGGGAAAACTGTTTTTT. This sequence encodes CASSPVRLAGKLFF.

This clonotype was counted once. This sequence joins TRBV3-1 and TRBJ1-5; no reliable D call. CDR1 and CDR2 (germline): LGHDT, YNNKEL (reference sequence). CDR3 length: 15 residues. The ends were cut back, 0 bases at V and 9 bases at J, with 15 bases in the middle. CDR3 sequence reads: CASSQDSAGRRPQHF. In nucleotides, the CDR3 is TGTGCCAGCAGCCAAGATTCGGCCGGGAGGAGGCCCCAGCATTTT.

The chain links TRBV18 to TRBJ1-5, with TRBD1 matching over 7 bases. The V segment lost 3 bases and the J segment 5 bases; nucleotides outside the gene matches: 4. The CDR3 spans 14 residues. Germline V gene data show CDR1 as KGHSH and CDR2 as LQKENI. The CDR3 here is CASSPTGVYQPQHF. The DNA for the CDR3 is TGTGCCAGCTCACCCACAGGGGTTTATCAGCCCCAGCATTTT.

This chain connects TRBV9 to TRBJ2-5, with D hard to call. This CDR3 is 13 amino acids long. V was clipped by 0 bases and J by 2 bases, with 5 bases between them. CDR1 is SGDLS, CDR2 YYNGEE, per germline. CDR3 sequence reads: CASSVEGQETQYF. CDR3 bases: TGTGCCAGCAGCGTAGAGGGTCAAGAGACCCAGTACTTC. Full variable domain (outside the CDR3, taken from reference TRBV9 and TRBJ2-5): DSGVTQTPKHLITATGQRVTLRCSPRSGDLSVYWYQQSLDQGLQFLIQYYNGEERAKGNILERFSAQQFPDLHSELNLSSLELGDSALYFCASSVEGQETQYFGPGTRLLVL.